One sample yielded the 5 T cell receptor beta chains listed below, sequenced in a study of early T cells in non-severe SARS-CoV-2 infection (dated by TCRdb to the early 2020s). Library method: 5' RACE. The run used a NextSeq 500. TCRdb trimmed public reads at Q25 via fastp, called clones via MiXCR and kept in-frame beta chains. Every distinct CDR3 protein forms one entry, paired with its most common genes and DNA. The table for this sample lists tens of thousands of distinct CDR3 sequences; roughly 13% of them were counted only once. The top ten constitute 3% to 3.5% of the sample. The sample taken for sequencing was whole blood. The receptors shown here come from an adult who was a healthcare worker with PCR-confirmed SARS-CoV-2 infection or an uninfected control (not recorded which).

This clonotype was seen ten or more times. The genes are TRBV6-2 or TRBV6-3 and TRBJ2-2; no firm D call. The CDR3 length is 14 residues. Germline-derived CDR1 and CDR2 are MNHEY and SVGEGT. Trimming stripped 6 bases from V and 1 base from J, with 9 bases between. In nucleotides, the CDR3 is TGTGCCAGCAGCCTTACAAGGAACACCGGGGAGCTGTTTTTT. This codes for CASSLTRNTGELFF.

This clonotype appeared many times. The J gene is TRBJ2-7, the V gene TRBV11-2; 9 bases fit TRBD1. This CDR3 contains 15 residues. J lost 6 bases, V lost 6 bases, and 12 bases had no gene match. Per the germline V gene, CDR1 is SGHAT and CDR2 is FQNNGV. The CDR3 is CASREPIGTGSEQYF. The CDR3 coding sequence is TGTGCCAGCAGGGAGCCGATAGGGACAGGGAGCGAGCAGTACTTC. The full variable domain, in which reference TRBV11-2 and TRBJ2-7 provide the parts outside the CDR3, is EAGVAQSPRYKIIEKRQSVAFWCNPISGHATLYWYQQILGQGPKLLIQFQNNGVVDDSQLPKDRFSAERLKGVDSTLKIQPAKLEDSAVYLCASREPIGTGSEQYFGPGTRLTVT.

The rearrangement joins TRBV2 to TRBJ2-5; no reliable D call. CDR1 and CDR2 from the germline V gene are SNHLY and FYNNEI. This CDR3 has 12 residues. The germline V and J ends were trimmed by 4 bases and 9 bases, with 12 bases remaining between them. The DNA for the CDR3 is TGTGCCAGCAGTGTTATCCTGGAGTCCCAGTACTTC. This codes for CASSVILESQYF.

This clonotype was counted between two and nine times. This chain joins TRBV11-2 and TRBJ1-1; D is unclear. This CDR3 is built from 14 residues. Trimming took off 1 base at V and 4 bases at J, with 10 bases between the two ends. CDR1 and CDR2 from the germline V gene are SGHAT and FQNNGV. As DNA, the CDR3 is TGTGCCAGCAGCTTAGTAGAGGGCGGCACTGAAGCTTTCTTT. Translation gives CASSLVEGGTEAFF.

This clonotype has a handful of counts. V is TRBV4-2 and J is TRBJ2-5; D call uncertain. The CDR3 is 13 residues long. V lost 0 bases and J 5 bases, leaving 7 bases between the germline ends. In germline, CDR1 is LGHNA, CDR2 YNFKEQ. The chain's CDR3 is CASSQDPSETQYF. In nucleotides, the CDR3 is TGTGCCAGCAGCCAAGATCCGTCGGAGACCCAGTACTTC.